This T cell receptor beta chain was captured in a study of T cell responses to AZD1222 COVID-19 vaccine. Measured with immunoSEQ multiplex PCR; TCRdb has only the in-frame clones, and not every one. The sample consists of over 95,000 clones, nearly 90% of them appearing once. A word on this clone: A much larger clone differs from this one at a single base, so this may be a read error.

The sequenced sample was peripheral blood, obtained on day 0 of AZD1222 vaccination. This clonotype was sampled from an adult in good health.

CDR3 in amino acids: CASSLPSYEQYF. The CDR3 coding sequence is TGTGCCAGCAGCTTACCCAGCTACGAGCAGTACTTC. The chain carries TRBV27 and TRBJ2-7, with D unclear. Trimming left V 6 bases short and J 3 bases short, with 9 bases between. Germline V gene lookup returns CDR1 MNHEY and CDR2 SMNVEV (reference sequence). CDR3 length: 12 amino acids.